This TCR beta chain was recovered during a study of blood T cell repertoires in COVID-19. In the study overall: Both acute and convalescent COVID-19 samples were obtained from the United States, Italy and Spain. T cells, B-cell-depleted T cells, or PBMCs supplied cDNA or gDNA.

The authors' processing: Amplification of reference gene primers was used by the study to estimate nucleated cell counts. Sequencing was performed with immunoSEQ multiplex PCR; in TCRdb, only in-frame clones are kept and a portion is missing. V and J calls and clone size are those listed in that table; D and trimming were worked out from the DNA. The sample carries approximately 70,000 clones, 82% recorded once. This clone was counted once. J gave up 2 bases and V 10 bases, and 11 bases lay outside the gene matches. This CDR3 is 14 amino acids long. Germline CDR1 and CDR2: SGHNT and YYREEE (reference sequence).

This sequence was found in a human donor in a cohort sampled during active COVID-19. The sequencing sample was made of peripheral blood. V and J are TRBV5-4 and TRBJ2-7; 8 bases are a match to TRBD2. CDR3 bases: TGTGCCTATGCATCGGGGGGGTCGACCTACGAGCAGTACTTC. It specifies CAYASGGSTYEQYF.